This is a list of T cell receptor beta chains from one sample in a study of blood T cell repertoires in COVID-19. Here immunoSEQ multiplex PCR was the method, and the copy in TCRdb shows in-frame clones only, minus some. Here the sample spans under 250,000 clones, roughly nine tenths being singletons. Sequenced: peripheral blood. These receptors all come from a man in his 60s who had recovered from COVID-19. The CDR3 runs from the conserved cysteine through the conserved F or W. A D gene is named only where the DNA matches it firmly. The size of a clone is reported for some rows only, either as once, few or many, or as a class for expanded clones.

d_call: TRBD1
j_call: TRBJ2-5
v_call: TRBV6-5
clone_size: .
cdr3_nt: TGTGCCAGCCGGGACAGGGGGCACCAAGAGACCCAGTACTTC
cdr3_aa: CASRDRGHQETQYF

d_call: TRBD2
j_call: TRBJ2-2
v_call: TRBV5-1
clone_size: .
cdr3_nt: TGCGCCAGCAGCTTACTAGTAGCGGGAGGAAACATAGGAAACACCGGGGAGCTGTTTTTT
cdr3_aa: CASSLLVAGGNIGNTGELFF

d_call: .
j_call: TRBJ2-7
v_call: TRBV21-1
clone_size: once
cdr3_nt: TGTGCCAGCGTCCCGGAGGCCCCACTCGAGCAGTACTTC
cdr3_aa: CASVPEAPLEQYF

d_call: TRBD1
j_call: TRBJ2-7
v_call: TRBV6-5
clone_size: .
cdr3_nt: TGTGCCAGCAGCCGACGACAGGGGGTCGAGCAGTACTTC
cdr3_aa: CASSRRQGVEQYF

d_call: TRBD1
j_call: TRBJ2-3
v_call: TRBV9
clone_size: once
cdr3_nt: TGTGCCAGCAGCGTAGGGGGACAGAGGCAAGCTACGCAGTATTTT
cdr3_aa: CASSVGGQRQATQYF

d_call: TRBD1
j_call: TRBJ2-3
v_call: TRBV25-1
clone_size: .
cdr3_nt: TGTGCCAGCAGGAGGGACAGAGATGCCACAGATACGCAGTATTTT
cdr3_aa: CASRRDRDATDTQYF

d_call: TRBD1
j_call: TRBJ1-1
v_call: TRBV19
clone_size: .
cdr3_nt: TGTGCCACCCGGGGACAGGGGATGACTGAAGCTTTCTTT
cdr3_aa: CATRGQGMTEAFF

d_call: .
j_call: TRBJ1-5
v_call: TRBV7-9
clone_size: .
cdr3_nt: TGTGCCAGCAGCGGAGGGGCAGGGCAGCCCCAGCATTTT
cdr3_aa: CASSGGAGQPQHF

d_call: TRBD1
j_call: TRBJ1-2
v_call: TRBV3-1/TRBV3-2
clone_size: .
cdr3_nt: TGTGCCAGCAGCCGGACAGGGGGTCACTATGGCTACACCTTC
cdr3_aa: CASSRTGGHYGYTF

d_call: TRBD1
j_call: TRBJ2-7
v_call: TRBV6-5
clone_size: .
cdr3_nt: TGTGCCAGCGGACAGGGGTCTTACACTTCCTACGAGCAGTACTTC
cdr3_aa: CASGQGSYTSYEQYF

d_call: .
j_call: TRBJ2-1
v_call: TRBV27
clone_size: .
cdr3_nt: TGTGCCAGCAGACCAACAGGTTACAATGAGCAGTTCTTC
cdr3_aa: CASRPTGYNEQFF

d_call: .
j_call: TRBJ1-5
v_call: TRBV5-1
clone_size: .
cdr3_nt: TGCGCCAGCAGCCCTGGGGGGGGACAGCCCCAGCATTTT
cdr3_aa: CASSPGGGQPQHF

d_call: .
j_call: TRBJ1-4
v_call: TRBV9
clone_size: .
cdr3_nt: TGTGCCAGCAGCCCCGGCGGGGGAGGGGAAAAACTGTTTTTT
cdr3_aa: CASSPGGGGEKLFF

d_call: .
j_call: TRBJ1-3
v_call: TRBV3-1/TRBV3-2
clone_size: .
cdr3_nt: TGTGCCAGCAGCCAAGCAGGAATCTCTGGAAACACCATATATTTT
cdr3_aa: CASSQAGISGNTIYF

d_call: .
j_call: TRBJ2-1
v_call: TRBV9
clone_size: .
cdr3_nt: TGTGCCAGCAGCGTACAGCGGATAGTGTACAATGAGCAGTTCTTC
cdr3_aa: CASSVQRIVYNEQFF

d_call: .
j_call: TRBJ1-6
v_call: TRBV28
clone_size: .
cdr3_nt: TGTGCCAGCAGGGGCAGGACTAGTTCCTATAATTCACCCCTCCACTTT
cdr3_aa: CASRGRTSSYNSPLHF

d_call: TRBD2
j_call: TRBJ2-3
v_call: TRBV28
clone_size: .
cdr3_nt: TGTGCCAGCAGTTTATCCTCCGGGGCTAGCGGGACTCGGGCAGATACGCAGTATTTT
cdr3_aa: CASSLSSGASGTRADTQYF

d_call: TRBD1
j_call: TRBJ1-1
v_call: TRBV3-1/TRBV3-2
clone_size: .
cdr3_nt: TGTGCCAGCGCACAGGGGGGGACTGAAGCTTTCTTT
cdr3_aa: CASAQGGTEAFF

d_call: .
j_call: TRBJ2-7
v_call: TRBV6-5
clone_size: .
cdr3_nt: TGTGCCACCTTATATCCCCCCTACGAGCAGTACTTC
cdr3_aa: CATLYPPYEQYF

d_call: TRBD1
j_call: TRBJ1-1
v_call: TRBV20-1
clone_size: .
cdr3_nt: TGCAGTGCTAGCAGGGGGGTTGAAGCTTTCTTT
cdr3_aa: CSASRGVEAFF

d_call: TRBD1
j_call: TRBJ1-2
v_call: TRBV27
clone_size: .
cdr3_nt: TGTGCCAGCAGTTTTTGGACAGGGGACGGCTACACCTTC
cdr3_aa: CASSFWTGDGYTF

d_call: TRBD1
j_call: TRBJ1-1
v_call: TRBV6-5
clone_size: .
cdr3_nt: TGTGCCAGCAGAAGGACAGGGGGAAAGAACACTGAAGCTTTCTTT
cdr3_aa: CASRRTGGKNTEAFF

d_call: TRBD1
j_call: TRBJ2-7
v_call: TRBV27
clone_size: once
cdr3_nt: TGTGCCAGCAGTTTACCCGGGACAGGGGGCTCGAGGTACGAGCAGTACTTC
cdr3_aa: CASSLPGTGGSRYEQYF

d_call: TRBD1
j_call: TRBJ1-1
v_call: TRBV6-5
clone_size: .
cdr3_nt: TGTGCCAGCAGTTACCGTCGGGACAGCACTGAAGCTTTCTTT
cdr3_aa: CASSYRRDSTEAFF

d_call: .
j_call: TRBJ1-6
v_call: TRBV3-1/TRBV3-2
clone_size: .
cdr3_nt: TGTGCCAGCAGCCAAGATCATCTGGGGCGCTCCTATAATTCACCCCTCCACTTT
cdr3_aa: CASSQDHLGRSYNSPLHF

d_call: TRBD1
j_call: TRBJ2-3
v_call: TRBV4-1
clone_size: .
cdr3_nt: TGCGCCAGCAGCCAAATCGACAGGGACGCAGATACGCAGTATTTT
cdr3_aa: CASSQIDRDADTQYF

d_call: .
j_call: TRBJ2-3
v_call: TRBV20-1
clone_size: .
cdr3_nt: TGCAGTGCTAGTAAAGCGGATACGCAGTATTTT
cdr3_aa: CSASKADTQYF

d_call: TRBD1
j_call: TRBJ1-6
v_call: TRBV28
clone_size: .
cdr3_nt: TGTGCCAGCAGTCCAGGACAGGTTAGAGATTCACCCCTCCACTTT
cdr3_aa: CASSPGQVRDSPLHF

d_call: TRBD1
j_call: TRBJ1-2
v_call: TRBV12-5
clone_size: .
cdr3_nt: TGTGCTAGTGGTTTGGTACAGGGGGTCAACTATGGCTACACCTTC
cdr3_aa: CASGLVQGVNYGYTF

d_call: TRBD2
j_call: TRBJ2-7
v_call: TRBV7-9
clone_size: .
cdr3_nt: TGTGCCAGCACCTCACGAGGCACTAGCGGTCTCCCTTTAAACTACGAGCAGTACTTC
cdr3_aa: CASTSRGTSGLPLNYEQYF

d_call: TRBD2
j_call: TRBJ2-1
v_call: TRBV3-1/TRBV3-2
clone_size: .
cdr3_nt: TGTGCCAGCAGCCAGGGACTAGCGGGAGGGCCAGGGATCTTGCGCGATGAGCAGTTCTTC
cdr3_aa: CASSQGLAGGPGILRDEQFF

d_call: TRBD2
j_call: TRBJ2-2
v_call: TRBV5-1
clone_size: .
cdr3_nt: TGCGCCAGCAGCTTGGCGGGCCTAGCGGGAGCGTGGACCGGGGAGCTGTTTTTT
cdr3_aa: CASSLAGLAGAWTGELFF

d_call: .
j_call: TRBJ1-2
v_call: TRBV19
clone_size: .
cdr3_nt: TGTGCCAGTAGTACGAAGGGGGGGATTAACTATGGCTACACCTTC
cdr3_aa: CASSTKGGINYGYTF

d_call: TRBD1
j_call: TRBJ1-1
v_call: TRBV18
clone_size: .
cdr3_nt: TGTGCCAGCTTGGGGACAGGATACATGAACACTGAAGCTTTCTTT
cdr3_aa: CASLGTGYMNTEAFF

d_call: TRBD1
j_call: TRBJ1-5
v_call: TRBV19
clone_size: .
cdr3_nt: TGTGCCAGTAGTGGGTGGACAGGTTTACGCAATCAGCCCCAGCATTTT
cdr3_aa: CASSGWTGLRNQPQHF

d_call: .
j_call: TRBJ1-5
v_call: TRBV6-5
clone_size: .
cdr3_nt: TGTGCCAGCAGCGCAGGGAACAGCAATCAGCCCCAGCATTTT
cdr3_aa: CASSAGNSNQPQHF

d_call: TRBD1
j_call: TRBJ1-1
v_call: TRBV19
clone_size: once
cdr3_nt: TGTGCCAGTAGTCCGCGGACAGGAAAAAGATCGAACACTGAAGCTTTCTTT
cdr3_aa: CASSPRTGKRSNTEAFF

d_call: .
j_call: TRBJ2-1
v_call: TRBV18
clone_size: .
cdr3_nt: TGTGCCAGCTCACCACGGGGAGCTAGCTCCTACAATGAGCAGTTCTTC
cdr3_aa: CASSPRGASSYNEQFF

d_call: .
j_call: TRBJ1-3
v_call: TRBV11-2
clone_size: .
cdr3_nt: TGTGCCAGCAGCTTAGCGGGACACGGTGGAAACACCATATATTTT
cdr3_aa: CASSLAGHGGNTIYF

d_call: TRBD1
j_call: TRBJ1-1
v_call: TRBV28
clone_size: .
cdr3_nt: TGTGCCAGCAGTTCTACAGGGGAGGAAGCTTTCTTT
cdr3_aa: CASSSTGEEAFF

d_call: TRBD1
j_call: TRBJ1-2
v_call: TRBV7-6
clone_size: few
cdr3_nt: TGTGCCAGCAGCCAGGGGGGATCTAGGGGCTACACCTTC
cdr3_aa: CASSQGGSRGYTF

d_call: .
j_call: TRBJ1-3
v_call: TRBV11-2
clone_size: once
cdr3_nt: TGTGCCAGCAGCTTAGATCTAAACAGCGGACAGAGCTCTGGAAACACCATATATTTT
cdr3_aa: CASSLDLNSGQSSGNTIYF